The 26 T cell receptor beta chains below all came from one sample that was sequenced in a study of vaccination effects on CD4 cells after COVID-19. Subsequent to a culture period of around eleven days, CD4+ T cells were isolated. Everyone in the study got two shots of either the BNT162b2 or mRNA-1273 vaccine. These TCRs' antigens remain unknown. Assay used: immunoSEQ multiplex PCR; TCRdb lists only in-frame clones, some missing. This sample has 25,000 to 35,000 clones, with 74% found just once. This specimen was CD4+ T cells from PBMCs cultured without peptide, taken after COVID-19 vaccination. These receptor sequences come from a human donor who received a COVID-19 vaccine.

This clone was seen a single time. The chain recombines TRBV5-1 with TRBJ2-7; D gene ambiguous. This CDR3 region has 13 residues. The V gene's germline CDR1 is SGHRS and CDR2 YFSETQ. Trimming removed 0 bases at V and 0 bases at J, with 4 bases between. Here the CDR3 DNA reads TGCGCCAGCAGCTTGGATGGCTCCTACGAGCAGTACTTC. Translation gives CASSLDGSYEQYF. Full variable domain (outside the CDR3, taken from reference TRBV5-1 and TRBJ2-7): KAGVTQTPRYLIKTRGQQVTLSCSPISGHRSVSWYQQTPGQGLQFLFEYFSETQRNKGNFPGRFSGRQFSNSRSEMNVSTLELGDSALYLCASSLDGSYEQYFGPGTRLTVT.

The gene calls are TRBV24-1 and TRBJ2-3; D tentatively reads TRBD1 or TRBD2 (5 bases each). Trimming removed 10 bases at V and 0 bases at J, with 13 bases between. Germline V gene sequence: CDR1 KGHDR, CDR2 SFDVKD. The CDR3 is made up of 14 amino acids. CDR3 protein: CATSFGASTDTQYF. CDR3 bases: TGTGCCACTAGTTTCGGGGCTAGCACAGATACGCAGTATTTT.

In its sample, this clone was seen a few times. The gene calls are TRBV5-1 and TRBJ1-1; the D gene is possibly TRBD1 (6 bases). CDR1 SGHRS and CDR2 YFSETQ come from the germline V gene. The CDR3 length is 16 residues. V shed 2 bases and J shed 0 bases, with 14 bases lying between them. CDR3 in DNA: TGCGCCAGCAGCTTATACAGGGCCAACATGAACACTGAAGCTTTCTTT. This sequence encodes CASSLYRANMNTEAFF.

In this sample, this clone turned up a few times. The chain employs TRBV19 and TRBJ1-6; 9 nucleotides match TRBD1. Unmatched junction bases numbered 8, after V lost 5 bases and J lost 9 bases. This CDR3 has 15 residues. CDR1 LNHDA and CDR2 SQIVND come from the germline V gene (reference sequence). The chain's CDR3 is CASSDPGQGRSPLHF. As DNA, the CDR3 is TGTGCCAGTAGTGACCCGGGACAGGGACGTTCACCCCTCCACTTT.

This clone was seen a handful of times. The chain combines TRBV7-9 with TRBJ1-6; D is unresolved. Germline V gene lookup returns CDR1 SEHNR and CDR2 FQNEAQ (reference sequence). Trimming left V 1 base short and J 7 bases short, with 8 bases between. The CDR3 is made up of 14 amino acids. CDR3 sequence reads: CASSLESLNSPLHF. The DNA of the CDR3 is TGTGCCAGCAGCTTAGAGTCCTTAAATTCACCCCTCCACTTT. Combining the CDR3 with reference TRBV7-9 and TRBJ1-6 gives the whole variable domain DTGVSQNPRHKITKRGQNVTFRCDPISEHNRLYWYRQTLGQGPEFLTYFQNEAQLEKSRLLSDRFSAERPKGSFSTLEIQRTEQGDSAMYLCASSLESLNSPLHFGNGTRLTVT.

This chain uses TRBV5-5 with TRBJ1-5; 9 bases line up with TRBD1. Trimming removed 3 bases from V and 4 bases from J; junction bases left unmatched: 5. The CDR3 spans 15 residues. CDR1 is SGHKS, CDR2 YYEKEE, per germline (reference sequence). CDR3 nucleotide sequence: TGTGCCAGCAGCTGGGGGACAGGGAGAAATCAGCCCCAGCATTTT. It codes for CASSWGTGRNQPQHF. Full variable domain (rest looked up from reference TRBV5-5 and TRBJ1-5): DAGVTQSPTHLIKTRGQQVTLRCSPISGHKSVSWYQQVLGQGPQFIFQYYEKEERGRGNFPDRFSARQFPNYSSELNVNALLLGDSALYLCASSWGTGRNQPQHFGDGTRLSIL.

The V call is TRBV5-6, the J call TRBJ2-1, with D possibly being TRBD2 (5 bases). V lost 4 bases and J lost 9, with 20 bases in between. CDR3 length equals 15 residues. Germline lookup yields CDR1 SGHDT and CDR2 YYEEEE. CDR3 protein: CASSLSLGSGVEQFF. The DNA of the CDR3 is TGTGCCAGCAGCCTCAGTCTGGGGAGTGGCGTTGAGCAGTTCTTC.

The J gene is TRBJ2-2, the V gene TRBV28, with unresolved D. V was clipped by 4 bases and J by 4 bases, with 4 bases between them. Germline V gene data show CDR1 as MDHEN and CDR2 as SYDVKM. The CDR3 has 12 amino acids. The CDR3 sequence is CASSSSTGELFF. CDR3 bases: TGTGCCAGCAGTTCTAGCACCGGGGAGCTGTTTTTT.

The table lists this clone with a few counts. The chain combines TRBV3-1 (or the pseudogene TRBV3-2) with TRBJ1-3; unclear D gene. V was cut by 2 bases and J by 4 bases, with 9 bases left in between. In germline, CDR1 is LGHDT, CDR2 YNNKEL (reference sequence). There are 14 residues in the CDR3. CDR3 protein: CASSQSAEGNTIYF. The CDR3 nucleotides are TGTGCCAGCAGCCAATCAGCGGAGGGAAACACCATATATTTT.

The rearrangement joins TRBV3-1 (or the pseudogene TRBV3-2) to TRBJ1-3; a weak D match, TRBD1 (6 bases). Germline V lookup: CDR1 LGHDT, CDR2 YNNKEL (reference sequence). The CDR3 runs 15 residues. The V gene lost 4 bases and the J gene lost 2 bases, with 12 bases spanning the gap. The CDR3 DNA is TGTGCCAGCAGCCCACAGGGAACGGCTGGAAACACCATATATTTT. It codes for CASSPQGTAGNTIYF.

J is TRBJ2-5 and V is TRBV7-2, with 11 bases that match TRBD2. Germline V gives CDR1 SGHTA, CDR2 FQGNSA. Trimming at V came to 0 bases and at J to 5 bases, leaving 11 bases not matched to a gene. This CDR3 is built from 18 residues. The CDR3: CASSLASASGRPWETQYF. The CDR3 DNA sequence: TGTGCCAGCAGCTTAGCGAGCGCTAGCGGGAGGCCTTGGGAGACCCAGTACTTC.

This clone has only one observation. The V and J genes are TRBV7-6 and TRBJ2-2, with 10 bases fitting TRBD2. The V segment lost 6 bases and the J segment 1 base; nucleotides outside the gene matches: 2. Germline values: CDR1 SGHVS, CDR2 FNYEAQ. CDR3 length: 15 amino acids. CDR3: CASRPSGGNTGELFF. The CDR3 nucleotides read TGTGCCAGCAGACCTAGCGGGGGGAACACCGGGGAGCTGTTTTTT.

J is TRBJ2-3 and V is TRBV7-6, with D perhaps matching TRBD2 (7 bases). The CDR3 is made up of 16 amino acids. Germline V gives CDR1 SGHVS, CDR2 FNYEAQ. V was trimmed by 1 base and J by 0 bases, leaving 11 bases between them. The DNA for the CDR3 is TGTGCCAGCAGCTTAGGGGGGGGCAGGAGCACAGATACGCAGTATTTT. As protein: CASSLGGGRSTDTQYF. The variable domain in full, with the rest retrieved from reference TRBV7-6 and TRBJ2-3, is GAGVSQSPRYKVTKRGQDVALRCDPISGHVSLYWYRQALGQGPEFLTYFNYEAQQDKSGLPNDRFSAERPEGSISTLTIQRTEQRDSAMYRCASSLGGGRSTDTQYFGPGTRLTVL.

There are a few counts of this clone. V and J are TRBV30 and TRBJ1-5; possibly TRBD1 for D (6 bases). The CDR3 contains 14 residues. Germline CDR1 GTSNPN, CDR2 SVGIG (reference sequence). V was trimmed by 3 bases and J by 6 bases, leaving 15 bases between them. The CDR3 bases are TGTGCCTGGAGCCGGCAGGGGATTATTCAGCCCCAGCATTTT. Translation: CAWSRQGIIQPQHF.

The J gene is TRBJ2-1, the V gene TRBV7-3; the match to TRBD1 covers 8 bases. The J segment lost 4 bases and the V segment lost 4 bases, leaving 9 bases of the junction unmatched. The CDR3 runs 16 residues. The germline V gene encodes CDR1 SGHTA and CDR2 FQGTGA. The CDR3, as DNA: TGTGCCAGCAGCTCGAGAGGGACAGGAAAATACAATGAGCAGTTCTTC. It translates to CASSSRGTGKYNEQFF.

This chain connects TRBV19 to TRBJ1-4; D unclear. V dropped 6 bases and J dropped 8 bases, with 10 bases sitting between them. Germline V gene lookup returns CDR1 LNHDA and CDR2 SQIVND (reference sequence). The CDR3 is 12 amino acids. The CDR3 loop is CASRAREEKLFF. Written as DNA, the CDR3 is TGTGCCAGTAGAGCTAGAGAGGAAAAACTGTTTTTT.

The chain combines TRBV29-1 with TRBJ2-7, with a possible D match to TRBD1 (5 bases). This CDR3 is built from 11 residues. Deletions cut 4 bases from V and 2 bases from J, with 6 bases between. Germline assignment: CDR1 SQVTM and CDR2 ANQGSEA. CDR3 nucleotides: TGCAGCGTTGTACAGGCCTACGAGCAGTACTTC. Translated: CSVVQAYEQYF.

This clone was picked up one time. This chain connects TRBV6-6 to TRBJ1-2; 8 nucleotides agree with TRBD1. Per the germline V gene, CDR1 is MNHNY and CDR2 is SVGAGI (reference sequence). The trim removed 7 bases at V and 4 bases at J, leaving 8 bases unmatched. The CDR3 runs to 14 residues. The CDR3 is CASILGQGAYGYTF. The CDR3 nucleotides are TGTGCCAGCATCCTCGGACAGGGCGCCTATGGCTACACCTTC.

The chain has TRBV9 and TRBJ2-7, with a weak D call TRBD2 (6 bases). V dropped 0 bases and J dropped 4 bases, with 20 bases sitting between them. The CDR3 consists of 17 residues. The V gene's germline CDR1 is SGDLS and CDR2 YYNGEE. The CDR3: CASSVAIGGSGRYEQYF. DNA for the CDR3: TGTGCCAGCAGCGTAGCTATCGGAGGGAGTGGACGGTACGAGCAGTACTTC.

The V and J genes are TRBV6-2 or TRBV6-3 and TRBJ2-3; D not certain. The V end was cut by 3 bases, the J end by 3 bases, with 4 bases between. The CDR3 loop spans 12 amino acids. Germline CDR1 MNHEY, CDR2 SVGEGT. CDR3 amino acids: CASSYTTDTQYF. The CDR3 DNA is TGTGCCAGCAGTTATACGACAGATACGCAGTATTTT.

Note on this clone: Because the CDR3's place on the DNA is in doubt, the DNA is left out and the CDR3 is given as listed by TCRdb. The V and J genes are TRBV5-6 and TRBJ2-1; no check of the table's D call, TRBD2, against the DNA was made. Germline CDR1 reads SGHDT; CDR2 reads YYEEEE. The CDR3 is 12 residues long, counting both termini. The CDR3 here is CASSFASGNTLF.

This chain connects TRBV28 to TRBJ2-5; no clear D gene. Per germline, CDR1 MDHEN and CDR2 SYDVKM. This CDR3 comprises 12 residues. Trimming took 3 bases from V and 8 from J, leaving 10 bases between them. CDR3 in amino acids: CASSLQYQTQYF. The CDR3 DNA reads as TGTGCCAGCAGTTTGCAATACCAAACCCAGTACTTC.

The genes are TRBV11-2 and TRBJ2-7, with unresolved D. Trimming removed 5 bases from V and 3 bases from J, with 8 bases in between. The CDR3 is 12 amino acids. CDR1 is SGHAT, CDR2 FQNNGV, per germline. The CDR3 bases are TGTGCCAGCAGCCAATGGGGCTACGAGCAGTACTTC. Amino acid sequence: CASSQWGYEQYF.

The chain is built from TRBV29-1 and TRBJ1-2; 9 bases map to TRBD1. The CDR3 runs 14 residues. Trimming cost V 5 bases and J 8 bases; bases outside gene matches: 12. Germline CDR1 reads SQVTM; CDR2 reads ANQGSEA. CDR3 coding DNA: TGCAGCGTTCCTATGGGGACAGGGTTCAACGGCTACACCTTC. Its protein product is CSVPMGTGFNGYTF. The full variable domain, rest sourced from reference TRBV29-1 and TRBJ1-2, is SAVISQKPSRDICQRGTSLTIQCQVDSQVTMMFWYRQQPGQSLTLIATANQGSEATYESGFVIDKFPISRPNLTFSTLTVSNMSPEDSSIYLCSVPMGTGFNGYTFGSGTRLTVV.

The V call is TRBV19, the J call TRBJ1-2; perhaps TRBD1 as D (5 bases). V was trimmed by 7 bases and J by 4 bases, leaving 13 bases between them. The CDR3 contains 13 residues. Germline assignment: CDR1 LNHDA and CDR2 SQIVND (reference sequence). The CDR3 loop is CASNGGTPYGYTF. CDR3 DNA sequence: TGTGCCAGTAATGGGGGGACTCCCTATGGCTACACCTTC.

J is TRBJ2-4 and V is TRBV5-6; D call uncertain. The germline V and J ends were trimmed by 1 base and 0 bases, with 5 bases remaining between them. Germline lookup yields CDR1 SGHDT and CDR2 YYEEEE. The CDR3 consists of 14 residues. CDR3 in amino acids: CASSLHGAKNIQYF. The CDR3 DNA reads TGTGCCAGCAGCTTGCACGGAGCCAAAAACATTCAGTACTTC.